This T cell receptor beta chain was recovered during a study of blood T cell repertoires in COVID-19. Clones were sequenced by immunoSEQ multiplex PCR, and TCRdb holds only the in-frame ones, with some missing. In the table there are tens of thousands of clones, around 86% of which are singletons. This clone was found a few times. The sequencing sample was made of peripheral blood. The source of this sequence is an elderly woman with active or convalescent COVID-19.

CDR3 region: CASSTDSVSTNEKLFF. The CDR3 coding sequence is TGCGCCAGCAGCACTGACAGCGTATCAACTAATGAAAAACTGTTTTTT. This rearrangement joins TRBV5-1 to TRBJ1-4; D perhaps matches TRBD1 (5 bases). This CDR3 has 16 amino acids. With 4 bases removed from V and 0 bases from J, the gap between germline ends came to 13 bases. The germline CDR1 and CDR2 sequences are SGHRS and YFSETQ.